This section outlines one T cell receptor beta chain sequence together with its context. Antigen specificity is unknown. Germline CDR1 and CDR2: MGHRA and YSYEKL. This CDR3 comprises 15 residues. V gave up 2 bases and J gave up 4 bases; unmatched junction bases: 4. TCRdb recomputed calls from the RT-PCR reads with MiXCR, one row per CDR3 protein. The sample has about 780,000 distinct CDR3 sequences; roughly 20% are singletons. The entry originates in a study of response to subunit inactivated influenza vaccine. Notes on the study in general: T cells newly recruited by each seasonal influenza vaccination are few, the authors suggested.

The specimen comprised PBMCs from blood, sampled about 5 days after vaccination. The rearrangement links TRBV4-1 to TRBJ2-2, with 7 bases aligning to TRBD1. This TCR was recovered from a man over 45 who received an inactivated influenza vaccine. The CDR3 DNA is TGCGCCAGCAGCCAAAGGACAGGTCCCACCGGGGAGCTGTTTTTT. This encodes CASSQRTGPTGELFF.